This T cell receptor beta chain was sequenced for a study of blood T cell repertoires in COVID-19 (dated by TCRdb to the early 2020s). Some background on the complete study: The collaborator samples originated in the United States, Italy and Spain and spanned the acute and convalescent phases of COVID-19. The prospective study material was composed of cDNA or gDNA derived from T cells, B-cell-depleted T cells, or PBMCs. Subjects who had been exposed to COVID-19, were actively infected with it, or had recovered from it provided the deeply sampled blood TCRbeta repertoires that made up the dataset. The repertoires were released in a freely available public database intended as a resource for research on the immune response to SARS-CoV-2. Samples were obtained from the ongoing ImmuneRACE study (first 160 participants) and from roughly 1,300 subjects provided by 6 global collaborators. The sample metadata nearly always contained a de-identified subject ID, COVID-19 status, age in years and sex. Where HLA class I and class II types were available, the types were taken from metadata supplied by the sample provider, not from assay-based typing.

Collaborating institutions collected whole blood in K2EDTA tubes following their own protocols. For TCRbeta analysis, collaborators shipped samples as frozen whole blood, isolated PBMCs, or DNA extracted from either of those sample types. The immunoSEQ Assay, a bias-controlled multiplex PCR, was used to amplify TCRbeta CDR3 regions from genomic DNA. As for the original processing: Nucleated cell counts per sample were estimated from amplification of reference gene primers within the assay. Sequence reads were collapsed and filtered to measure the absolute abundance of every unique TCRbeta CDR3 rearrangement. Productive Simpson clonality was computed per sample as the square root of Simpson's diversity index over productive rearrangements. This is the immuneACCESS table as TCRdb keeps it, with only in-frame sequences that have V and J called. A part of the clones is gone; compared with another copy, unresolved V genes explain less than half, and the rest is unexplained. V, J and clone size were drawn from that table, and D and trimming were deduced from the DNA. In all, the sample holds around 200,000 clones, and roughly four fifths of those were seen once. The ten largest account for approximately 7.1% of the sample.

A word on this clone: The target of this receptor is not known. Base qualities are not recorded, but no much larger clone differs from it by a single base.

The CDR1 and CDR2 encoded by the germline V gene are MGHRA and YSYEKL. Trimming costs V 1 base and J 5 bases, and their ends lie 5 bases apart. The cysteine opens and the phenylalanine closes a CDR3 of 13 amino acids. Only the CDR3 DNA is retained, 39 bases long and in frame from the first base. General study outcomes and caveats: How much clinical and demographic metadata was included differed by source and by participant, and the metadata was provided uncurated.

The rearranged chain carries TRBV4-1 and TRBJ2-2; a tentative D match to TRBD2 spans 5 bases. The sequence was collected from a human donor in a cohort sampled during active COVID-19. The specimen was peripheral blood. The CDR3 loop reads CASSQGGTGELFF. The DNA sequence is TGCGCCAGCAGCCAAGGAGGGACCGGGGAGCTGTTTTTT.